This record looks at one TCR beta chain sequence and its context. Its antigen is currently unknown. The germline gives CDR1 MGHRA, CDR2 YSYEKL. The CDR3 sequence is 15 residues long. V shed 4 bases, J shed 10 bases, and the junction held 13 bases outside the gene matches. The amount of total RNA extracted per sample was at least 5.5 micrograms. This record belongs to a study of blood T cells in healthy people across ages. Overall study: Template switching captured about one barcoded beta molecule per two T cells.

Broader study findings: In these data, TCR beta diversity tracked strongly with naive T cell percentage.

Combining a sample-barcoded 5' primer with a J-beta primer mix, a second PCR ran for 7 to 11 cycles. A template-switch adaptor containing 12 random nucleotides labeled each cDNA molecule. One entry per CDR3 protein results from TCRdb running MiXCR on the 5' RACE reads. The sample holds approximately 1.5 million distinct CDR3 sequences, approximately 39% seen once. This TCR derives from a woman aged 18-30 years in good health. Sequencing input: blood. This chain connects TRBV4-1 to TRBJ2-1; 7 nucleotides agree with TRBD1. CDR3 nucleotide sequence: TGCGCCAGCAGCCGTGTCCCGGGACAGATCTACGAGCAGTTCTTC. It yields the protein CASSRVPGQIYEQFF.